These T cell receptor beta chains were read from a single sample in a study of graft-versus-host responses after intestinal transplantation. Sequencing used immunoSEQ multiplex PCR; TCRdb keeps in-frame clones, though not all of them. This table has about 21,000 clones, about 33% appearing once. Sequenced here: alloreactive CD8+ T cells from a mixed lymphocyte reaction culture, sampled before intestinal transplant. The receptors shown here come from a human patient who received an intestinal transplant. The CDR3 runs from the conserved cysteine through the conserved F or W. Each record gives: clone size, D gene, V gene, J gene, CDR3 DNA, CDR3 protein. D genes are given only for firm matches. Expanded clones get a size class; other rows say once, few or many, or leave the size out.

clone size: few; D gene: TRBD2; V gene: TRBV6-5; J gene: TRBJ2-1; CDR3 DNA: TGTGCCAGCACACCTTTGAGGGAGGGGCCCAATGAGCAGTTCTTC; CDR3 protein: CASTPLREGPNEQFF
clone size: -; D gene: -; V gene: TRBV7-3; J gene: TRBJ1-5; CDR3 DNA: TGTGCCAGCAGCTCCCCCCCCAAAAACAGGTTCGCTTGGGATCAGCCCCAGCATTTT; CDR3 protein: CASSSPPKNRFAWDQPQHF
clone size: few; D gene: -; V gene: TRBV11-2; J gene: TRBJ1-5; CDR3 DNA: TGTGCCAGCAGCCAAGAAAGGGTCGGGGGCAATCAGCCCCAGCATTTT; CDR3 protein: CASSQERVGGNQPQHF
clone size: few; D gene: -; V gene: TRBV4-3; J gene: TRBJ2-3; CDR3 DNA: TGCGCCAGCAGCGCATTGATTAGCGGAGCCACAGATACGCAGTATTTT; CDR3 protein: CASSALISGATDTQYF
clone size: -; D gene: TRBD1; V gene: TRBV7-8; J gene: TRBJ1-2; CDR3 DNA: TGTGCCAGCAGCAGAGGGACAGACCAAGGAAATGGCTACACCTTC; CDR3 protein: CASSRGTDQGNGYTF
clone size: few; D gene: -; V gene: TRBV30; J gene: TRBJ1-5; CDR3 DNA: TGTGCCTGGAATGAGGGGGTCGGCAATCAGCCCCAGCATTTT; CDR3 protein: CAWNEGVGNQPQHF
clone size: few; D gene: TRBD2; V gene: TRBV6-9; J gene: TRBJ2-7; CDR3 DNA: TGTGCCAGCAGAGCGGGAGTAGACGAGCAGTACTTC; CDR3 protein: CASRAGVDEQYF
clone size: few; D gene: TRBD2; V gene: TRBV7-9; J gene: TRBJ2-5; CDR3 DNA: TGTGCCAGCAGCGCGGGGGTAGCGACACAAGAGACCCAGTACTTC; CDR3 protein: CASSAGVATQETQYF
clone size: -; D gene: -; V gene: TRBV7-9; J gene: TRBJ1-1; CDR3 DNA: TGTGCCAGCAGCTTATCCGGGACGTGGGGGACTGAAGCTTTCTTT; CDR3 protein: CASSLSGTWGTEAFF
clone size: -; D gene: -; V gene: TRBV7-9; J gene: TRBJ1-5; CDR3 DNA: TGTGCCAGCAGCCCTCCGGGGGCCAGTCAGCCCCAGCATTTT; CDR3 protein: CASSPPGASQPQHF
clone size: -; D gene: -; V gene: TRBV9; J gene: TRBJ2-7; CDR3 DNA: TGTGCCAGCAGCGTAGCGGTGGAATCCTACGAGCAGTACTTC; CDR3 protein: CASSVAVESYEQYF
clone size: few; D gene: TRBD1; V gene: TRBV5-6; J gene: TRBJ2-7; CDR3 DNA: TGTGCCAGCAGCTTGGTATATTTAAGTTGGGACAGGGCCGTCAGTGAGCAGTACTTC; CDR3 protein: CASSLVYLSWDRAVSEQYF
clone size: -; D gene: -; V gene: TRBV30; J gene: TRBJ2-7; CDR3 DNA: TGTGCCTGGTCGCAGGCGGGCGGCTACGAGCAGTACTTC; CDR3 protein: CAWSQAGGYEQYF
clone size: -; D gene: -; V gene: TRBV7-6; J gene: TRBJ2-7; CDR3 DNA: TGTGCCAGCAGTCAAACTCCCGGGAGTATCGACGAGCAGTACTTC; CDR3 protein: CASSQTPGSIDEQYF
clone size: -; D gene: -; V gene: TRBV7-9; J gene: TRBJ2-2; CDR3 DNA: TGTGCCAGCAGCCACGACACCGGGGAGCTGTTTTTT; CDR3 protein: CASSHDTGELFF
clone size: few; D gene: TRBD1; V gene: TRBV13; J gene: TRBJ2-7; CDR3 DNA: TGTGCCAGCAGCTCCGGGACAGGGTTGTTCGAGCAGTACTTC; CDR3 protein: CASSSGTGLFEQYF
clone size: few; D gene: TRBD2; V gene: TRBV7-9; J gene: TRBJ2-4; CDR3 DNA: TGTGCCAGCAGCTTCCGAGAGAGGGACTACCCCATACGTTCCTTTTTC; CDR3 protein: CASSFRERDYPIRSFF
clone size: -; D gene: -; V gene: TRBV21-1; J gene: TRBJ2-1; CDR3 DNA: TGTGCCAGCAGCACCTACGTGGGAGGGTTCTACAATGAGCAGTTCTTC; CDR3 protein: CASSTYVGGFYNEQFF
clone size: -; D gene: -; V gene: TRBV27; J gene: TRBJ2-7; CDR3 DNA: TGTGCCAGCAGTTTATTGGCAGCCTCCACCTACGAGCAGTACTTC; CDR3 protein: CASSLLAASTYEQYF
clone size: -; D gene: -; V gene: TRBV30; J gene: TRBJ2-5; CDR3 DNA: TGTGCCTGGAGTGGTGGGCTGGGGTTGGGGGAGACCCAGTACTTC; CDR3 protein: CAWSGGLGLGETQYF
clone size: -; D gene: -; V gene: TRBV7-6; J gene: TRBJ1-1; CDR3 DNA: TGTGCCAGCAGCTTGGGCGGGATTGGGGCTTTCTTT; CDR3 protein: CASSLGGIGAFF
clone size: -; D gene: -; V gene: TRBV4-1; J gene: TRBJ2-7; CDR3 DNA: TGCGCCAGCACAGGGGGGGGCTCCTACGAGCAGTACTTC; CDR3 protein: CASTGGGSYEQYF
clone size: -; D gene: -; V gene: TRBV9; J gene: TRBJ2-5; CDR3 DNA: TGTGCCAGCAGCGTAGGGGGACTGGCAATCTTGGAGACCCAGTACTTC; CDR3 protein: CASSVGGLAILETQYF
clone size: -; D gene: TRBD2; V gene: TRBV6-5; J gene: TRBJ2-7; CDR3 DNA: TGTGCCAGCACCGGGACTAGCGGAGCCTACGAGCAGTACTTC; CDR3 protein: CASTGTSGAYEQYF
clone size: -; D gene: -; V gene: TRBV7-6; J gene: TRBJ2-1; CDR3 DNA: TGTGCCAGCAGCTTAGGAGTCGGTGGCGGGTGGCCCTACAATGAGCAGTTCTTC; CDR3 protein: CASSLGVGGGWPYNEQFF
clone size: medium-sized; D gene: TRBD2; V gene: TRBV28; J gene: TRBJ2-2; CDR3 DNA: TGTGCCAGCACCTACAGGTTTCGGGGGGTCTTCGGGGAGCTGTTTTTT; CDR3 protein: CASTYRFRGVFGELFF
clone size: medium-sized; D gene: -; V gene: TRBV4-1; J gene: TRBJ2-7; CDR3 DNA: TGCGCCAGCAGCCACTTTGGGACCCACGAGCAGTACTTC; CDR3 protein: CASSHFGTHEQYF
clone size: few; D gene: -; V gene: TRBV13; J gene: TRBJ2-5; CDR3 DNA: TGTGCCAGCAGCTCCCGGGACTTTCAAGAGACCCAGTACTTC; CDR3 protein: CASSSRDFQETQYF
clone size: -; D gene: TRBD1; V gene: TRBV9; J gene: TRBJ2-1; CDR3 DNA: TGTGCCAGCAGCGGGGGGACAGGCGAGCAGTTCTTC; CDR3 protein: CASSGGTGEQFF
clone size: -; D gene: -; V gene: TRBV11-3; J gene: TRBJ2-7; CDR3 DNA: TGTGCCAGCAGCTTTAGGGGGGATGTCTACGAGCAGTACTTC; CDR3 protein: CASSFRGDVYEQYF
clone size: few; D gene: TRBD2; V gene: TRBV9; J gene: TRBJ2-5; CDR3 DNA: TGTGCCAGCAGCGTAGGATTTGGGAGGGCCCAAGAGACCCAGTACTTC; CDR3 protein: CASSVGFGRAQETQYF
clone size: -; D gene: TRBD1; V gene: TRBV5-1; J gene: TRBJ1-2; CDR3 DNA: TGCGCCAGCAGCGAATCCTACAGGGGGCCCTATGGCTACACCTTC; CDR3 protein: CASSESYRGPYGYTF
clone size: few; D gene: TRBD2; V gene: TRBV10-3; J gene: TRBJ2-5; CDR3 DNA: TGTGCCATCAGTGTCCGGCCTAGCGGGAGTTTTTGGACCTTCCAAGAGACCCAGTACTTC; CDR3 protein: CAISVRPSGSFWTFQETQYF
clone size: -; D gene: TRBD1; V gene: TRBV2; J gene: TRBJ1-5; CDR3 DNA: TGTGCCAGCAGTGAAGGTTATGAGGACAGGGTCTGGCAGCCCCAGCATTTT; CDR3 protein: CASSEGYEDRVWQPQHF
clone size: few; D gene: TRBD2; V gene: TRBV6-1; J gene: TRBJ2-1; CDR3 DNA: TGTGCCAGCAGCGATACTAGCGGGAGTTACAATGAGCAGTTCTTC; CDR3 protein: CASSDTSGSYNEQFF
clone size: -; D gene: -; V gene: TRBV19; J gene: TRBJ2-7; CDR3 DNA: TGTGCCAGTAGTATAGCGAACTTCGACGAGCAGTACTTC; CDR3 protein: CASSIANFDEQYF
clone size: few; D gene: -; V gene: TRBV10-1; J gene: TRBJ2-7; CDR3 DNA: TGCGCCAGGGTAGAGATGGCGGACGAGCAGTACTTC; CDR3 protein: CARVEMADEQYF
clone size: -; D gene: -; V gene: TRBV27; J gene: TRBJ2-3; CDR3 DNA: TGTGCCAGTACGACAGGCTCTAGCACAGATACGCAGTATTTT; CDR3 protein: CASTTGSSTDTQYF
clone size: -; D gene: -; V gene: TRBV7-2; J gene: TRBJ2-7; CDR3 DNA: TGTGCCAGCAGCCAACGGGACCTATGGGATTACGAGCAGTACTTC; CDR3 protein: CASSQRDLWDYEQYF
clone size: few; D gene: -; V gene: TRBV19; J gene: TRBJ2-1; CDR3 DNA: TGTGCCAGTAGTATAGACAGCTACAATGAGCAGTTCTTC; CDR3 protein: CASSIDSYNEQFF
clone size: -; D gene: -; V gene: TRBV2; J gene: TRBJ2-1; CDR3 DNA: TGTGCCAGCAGTGAAACGACACTCGACATGGCGTTCAGCTCCTACAATGAGCAGTTCTTC; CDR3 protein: CASSETTLDMAFSSYNEQFF
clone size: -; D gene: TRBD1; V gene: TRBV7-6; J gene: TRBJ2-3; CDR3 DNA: TGTGCCAGCAGCTTAACAGGGGCCCTCCAGGCGCAGTATTTT; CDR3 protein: CASSLTGALQAQYF
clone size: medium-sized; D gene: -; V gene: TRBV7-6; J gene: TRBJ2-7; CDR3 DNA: TGTGCCAGCAGCTTAGGATCAGGAGGGGGCGAGCAGTACTTC; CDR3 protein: CASSLGSGGGEQYF
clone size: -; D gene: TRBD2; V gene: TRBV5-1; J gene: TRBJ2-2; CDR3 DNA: TGCGCCAGCAGTGCGGGACTAGCGGAGAACACCGGGGAGCTGTTTTTT; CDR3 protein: CASSAGLAENTGELFF
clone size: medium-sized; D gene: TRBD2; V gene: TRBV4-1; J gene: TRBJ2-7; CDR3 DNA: TGCGCCAGCAGCCCTCTACTTAGCGGGAGGCCTTCCTACGAGCAGTACTTC; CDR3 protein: CASSPLLSGRPSYEQYF